This is a list of T cell receptor beta chains from one sample in a study of blood T cell repertoires in COVID-19. Profiling relied on immunoSEQ multiplex PCR, and the TCRdb table lists in-frame clones only, not all of them. This sample has around 200,000 clones; 75% to 90% occur once, and the top ten carry approximately 6.7%. Sequences were obtained from peripheral blood. Receptors were obtained from a man aged 40-50 years with acute or convalescent COVID-19. Both conserved end residues are part of each CDR3. Each record gives: V gene, J gene, CDR3 protein.

v_call: TRBV10-3; j_call: TRBJ1-2; cdr3_aa: CAISVGNSLYGYTF
v_call: TRBV30; j_call: TRBJ1-1; cdr3_aa: CAWKELNTEAFF
v_call: TRBV10-1; j_call: TRBJ1-1; cdr3_aa: CASSESKSMNTEAFF
v_call: TRBV30; j_call: TRBJ2-5; cdr3_aa: CAWSFTRGETQYF
v_call: TRBV5-1; j_call: TRBJ1-4; cdr3_aa: CASSGTGSEKLFF
v_call: TRBV6-1; j_call: TRBJ1-5; cdr3_aa: CASSEQASNQPQHF
v_call: TRBV6-4; j_call: TRBJ1-5; cdr3_aa: CASSLTGGNNQPQHF
v_call: TRBV7-9; j_call: TRBJ1-4; cdr3_aa: CASSLDQGILSEKLFF
v_call: TRBV27; j_call: TRBJ1-1; cdr3_aa: CASSFRYRDSEAFF
v_call: TRBV2; j_call: TRBJ2-7; cdr3_aa: CASSEETAGSGEQYF
v_call: TRBV6-6; j_call: TRBJ1-2; cdr3_aa: CASSYRTGFYGYTF
v_call: TRBV28; j_call: TRBJ2-2; cdr3_aa: CASSLRIAGGHTGELFF
v_call: TRBV20-1; j_call: TRBJ1-6; cdr3_aa: CSAGGDSPLHF
v_call: TRBV2; j_call: TRBJ1-6; cdr3_aa: CASNGGVANSPLHF
v_call: TRBV4-2; j_call: TRBJ1-2; cdr3_aa: CASSQELLDRGFFGYTF
v_call: TRBV19; j_call: TRBJ1-2; cdr3_aa: CASSIAGGGYGYTF
v_call: TRBV6-4; j_call: TRBJ2-3; cdr3_aa: CASSDLSGALSYTQYF
v_call: TRBV7-2; j_call: TRBJ1-2; cdr3_aa: CASSFETGTSPRGYTF
v_call: TRBV28; j_call: TRBJ1-1; cdr3_aa: CASRVNTEAFF
v_call: TRBV3-1/TRBV3-2; j_call: TRBJ2-3; cdr3_aa: CASSQPGLAGGRADTQYF
v_call: TRBV3-1/TRBV3-2; j_call: TRBJ2-3; cdr3_aa: CASSQDHELLTDTQYF
v_call: TRBV10-3; j_call: TRBJ2-3; cdr3_aa: CATTSGGAGGDTQYF
v_call: TRBV13; j_call: TRBJ1-5; cdr3_aa: CASSLGLRQPQHF
v_call: TRBV19; j_call: TRBJ2-7; cdr3_aa: CASRDSYEQYF
v_call: TRBV9; j_call: TRBJ2-7; cdr3_aa: CASSVQVLDEQYF
v_call: TRBV4-1; j_call: TRBJ2-7; cdr3_aa: CASSQNYWYEQYF
v_call: TRBV5-1; j_call: TRBJ2-7; cdr3_aa: CASSLGSGNEQYF
v_call: TRBV6-1; j_call: TRBJ1-1; cdr3_aa: CASTGQGGNTEAFF
v_call: TRBV6-5; j_call: TRBJ2-5; cdr3_aa: CASRPGLAGQETQYF
v_call: TRBV3-1/TRBV3-2; j_call: TRBJ2-7; cdr3_aa: CASSQFGAYEQYF
v_call: TRBV29-1; j_call: TRBJ2-7; cdr3_aa: CSVQEGLNHEQYF
v_call: TRBV3-1/TRBV3-2; j_call: TRBJ1-1; cdr3_aa: CASSRPPNTEAFF
v_call: TRBV6-5; j_call: TRBJ1-4; cdr3_aa: CASKRTYEKLFF
v_call: TRBV19; j_call: TRBJ1-1; cdr3_aa: CASRTRGGTEAFF
v_call: TRBV11-2; j_call: TRBJ2-7; cdr3_aa: CASSFSTTGAYEQYF
v_call: TRBV4-1; j_call: TRBJ2-5; cdr3_aa: CASSQVEETQYF
v_call: TRBV6-5; j_call: TRBJ1-2; cdr3_aa: CASSYSRQVYGYTF
v_call: TRBV25-1; j_call: TRBJ2-4; cdr3_aa: CASSEQAKNIQYF
v_call: TRBV2; j_call: TRBJ2-5; cdr3_aa: CAGTGTRQETQYF
v_call: TRBV29-1; j_call: TRBJ1-2; cdr3_aa: CSVQGYGYTF
v_call: TRBV7-9; j_call: TRBJ1-6; cdr3_aa: CASSLNSDSPLHF
v_call: TRBV4-1; j_call: TRBJ2-5; cdr3_aa: CASSRALLQGGQETQYF
v_call: TRBV11-2; j_call: TRBJ2-3; cdr3_aa: CASSPRGGGGTDTQYF
v_call: TRBV5-1; j_call: TRBJ2-2; cdr3_aa: CASSWTSGNTGELFF
v_call: TRBV4-3; j_call: TRBJ2-2; cdr3_aa: CASSQDWAAANTGELFF
v_call: TRBV29-1; j_call: TRBJ1-2; cdr3_aa: CSVEESGGDGYTF
v_call: TRBV28; j_call: TRBJ2-7; cdr3_aa: CASSLPVFYEQYF
v_call: TRBV10-3; j_call: TRBJ2-1; cdr3_aa: CAIKGRQEKAASSYNEQFF
v_call: TRBV9; j_call: TRBJ2-3; cdr3_aa: CASSSRAAGGPDTQYF
v_call: TRBV7-2; j_call: TRBJ1-1; cdr3_aa: CASSLYGEVANTEAFF